These T cell receptor beta chains were read from a single sample in a study of blood T cell repertoires in COVID-19. Repertoires were generated with immunoSEQ multiplex PCR, while TCRdb's copy carries only in-frame clones and drops some. In the table there are a few hundred thousand clones, around 86% of which are singletons. Sequenced material: peripheral blood. The receptors originated from a woman in her 50s with acute or convalescent COVID-19. The CDR3 runs from the conserved cysteine through the conserved F or W. The D gene is left open where the match is weak. Clone size is given for some rows only: seen once, a few or many times, or a class if the clone is expanded.

j_call clone_size v_call d_call cdr3_nt cdr3_aa
TRBJ2-1 NA TRBV27 TRBD1 TGTGCCACGGGACAGGGGCTGGTAGAAAATGAGCAGTTCTTC CATGQGLVENEQFF
TRBJ1-2 NA TRBV19 TRBD1 TGTGCCAGTAGATTGGACAGGGGGGACTATGGCTACACCTTC CASRLDRGDYGYTF
TRBJ2-7 few TRBV30 NA TGTGCCTGGAGGACAGCCGTCTACGAGCAGTACTTC CAWRTAVYEQYF
TRBJ1-3 NA TRBV25-1 NA TGTGCCAGCAGTGAATATCAGGGGCCCTCTGGAAACACCATATATTTT CASSEYQGPSGNTIYF
TRBJ1-4 few TRBV7-2 NA TGTGCCAGCAGCGGAACAGCATTAAATGAAAAACTGTTTTTT CASSGTALNEKLFF
TRBJ2-3 NA TRBV7-3 NA TGTGCCAGCAGCTTAAATCCCGCGGGGCGCACAGATACGCAGTATTTT CASSLNPAGRTDTQYF
TRBJ1-4 NA TRBV7-8 NA TGTGCCAGCAGCTTATTCAGGATAGTTGCAACTAATGAAAAACTGTTTTTT CASSLFRIVATNEKLFF
TRBJ2-2 NA TRBV15 NA TGTGCCACCAGCAGAGATAAATCGAACACCGGGGAGCTGTTTTTT CATSRDKSNTGELFF
TRBJ1-6 NA TRBV5-1 TRBD1 TGCGCCAGCAGCGAAGACAGGGGTAACAATTCACCCCTCCACTTT CASSEDRGNNSPLHF
TRBJ2-5 NA TRBV7-2 TRBD2 TGTGCCAGCAGCCCAAGGATGACTAGCGGGCGAGGGTACCAAGAGACCCAGTACTTC CASSPRMTSGRGYQETQYF
TRBJ2-1 NA TRBV7-8 TRBD2 TGTGCCAGCAGGGCGAGACTAGCGGGAGATGAGCAGTTCTTC CASRARLAGDEQFF
TRBJ1-2 NA TRBV7-9 TRBD1 TGTGCCAGCACCAATACGGGACAGGGGGTTTTTAACTATGGCTACACCTTC CASTNTGQGVFNYGYTF
TRBJ1-1 NA TRBV6-6 TRBD1 TGTGCCAGCAGACAGGGGGTATACACTGAAGCTTTCTTT CASRQGVYTEAFF
TRBJ2-7 NA TRBV4-3 NA TGCGCCAGCAGCCAGCCCTCCAGTTTGGGGAGGTCAGGCGAGCAGTACTTC CASSQPSSLGRSGEQYF
TRBJ2-1 once TRBV4-2 TRBD2 TGTGCCAGCAGCCAGACGATGGGACTAGTCAACAATGAGCAGTTCTTC CASSQTMGLVNNEQFF
TRBJ1-3 NA TRBV7-2 NA TGTGCCAGCAGCTTAATAAGGGAGGGAAACACCATATATTTT CASSLIREGNTIYF
TRBJ2-1 NA TRBV2 NA TGTGCCAGCAGTGCCTTTACAGATCAGTTCTTC CASSAFTDQFF
TRBJ1-2 NA TRBV5-4 NA TGTGCCAGCAGCTCAGGAAAATCGAGTAACTATGGCTACACCTTC CASSSGKSSNYGYTF
TRBJ1-6 NA TRBV29-1 NA TGCAGCGTATCTGAACTTCAGGATTCACCCCTCCACTTT CSVSELQDSPLHF
TRBJ2-7 once TRBV27 NA TGTGCCAGCAGACCGACAGTGATCTACGAGCAGTACTTC CASRPTVIYEQYF
TRBJ2-1 NA TRBV11-2 TRBD1 TGTGCCAGCAGCCGTTTGGGGGACAGGGGGGACAATGAGCAGTTCTTC CASSRLGDRGDNEQFF
TRBJ2-5 NA TRBV5-1 NA TGCGCCAGCAGCTTGGAGCGCCAGATCAGAGAGACCCAGTACTTC CASSLERQIRETQYF
TRBJ1-1 NA TRBV3-1/TRBV3-2 TRBD1 TGTGCCAGCAGCCAGGGGGGACAGTTAAAGGGAGCTTTCTTT CASSQGGQLKGAFF
TRBJ1-3 NA TRBV6-6 NA TGTGCCAGCAGTTACTCTCACAGCTCTGGAAACACCATATATTTT CASSYSHSSGNTIYF
TRBJ2-1 once TRBV7-3 TRBD2 TGTGCCAGCAGACAACTAGCGGGCAATGAGCAGTTCTTC CASRQLAGNEQFF
TRBJ2-7 few TRBV27 NA TGTGCCAGCAGGTCCTTTGAGGACTCCTACGAGCAGTACTTC CASRSFEDSYEQYF
TRBJ2-7 NA TRBV24-1 TRBD2 TGTGCCACCAGTGATTTATGGGGGGGGAACGAGCAGTACTTC CATSDLWGGNEQYF
TRBJ2-5 NA TRBV5-1 TRBD2 TGCGCCAGCAGCGGGAGGCTAGCGGGAGGTGAGACCCAGTACTTC CASSGRLAGGETQYF